Each of the 11 T cell receptor beta chains below was sequenced from the same sample in a study of shared T cell receptors in the human thymus. Libraries were prepared by immunoSEQ multiplex PCR; TCRdb keeps only in-frame clonotypes and omits some of them. The table lists 500,000 to 750,000 clones, more than 75% of them singletons. The same specimen was also included in a second study, on human thymus T cells.

Sequenced input: thymocytes. Receptors originate from a boy in the first two years of life with a congenital heart defect.

The V call is TRBV18, the J call TRBJ2-2; 7 positions match TRBD1. V dropped 0 bases and J dropped 1; count of bases not matched to a gene: 11. The CDR3 is 19 amino acids. The germline CDR1 and CDR2 sequences are KGHSH and LQKENI. The CDR3, as DNA: TGTGCCAGCTCACCACCTAGGACAGGAGCCTCCCTGAACACCGGGGAGCTGTTTTTT. This sequence encodes CASSPPRTGASLNTGELFF.

The rearrangement uses TRBV18 and TRBJ1-1; 9 bases match TRBD1. CDR1 is KGHSH, CDR2 LQKENI, per germline. The CDR3 extends over 18 amino acids. V lost 0 bases and J lost 1; bases outside the gene matches: 9. Written as DNA, the CDR3 is TGTGCCAGCTCACCACCCCCGGGACAGGGCAGGACGAACACTGAAGCTTTCTTT. It translates to CASSPPPGQGRTNTEAFF.

This clone was counted a single time. The rearrangement joins TRBV7-9 to TRBJ2-7; 7 bases match TRBD2. CDR1 and CDR2 (germline): SEHNR, FQNEAQ (reference sequence). The CDR3 loop spans 16 amino acids. V was clipped by 2 bases and J by 6 bases; unmatched bases: 13. CDR3 DNA: TGTGCCAGCAGCTTAACCGGATCCCTTGCTAGCGGCGAGCAGTACTTC. This encodes CASSLTGSLASGEQYF. The full variable domain, with the rest looked up from reference TRBV7-9 and TRBJ2-7, is DTGVSQNPRHKITKRGQNVTFRCDPISEHNRLYWYRQTLGQGPEFLTYFQNEAQLEKSRLLSDRFSAERPKGSFSTLEIQRTEQGDSAMYLCASSLTGSLASGEQYFGPGTRLTVT.

V usage is TRBV2 and J usage is TRBJ2-1; D gene uncertain. Germline V lookup: CDR1 SNHLY, CDR2 FYNNEI. This CDR3 comprises 18 residues. V lost 10 bases and J lost 1, with 26 bases in between. The CDR3: CAILEWPGPIESYNEQFF. The CDR3 DNA reads as TGTGCCATACTGGAGTGGCCTGGTCCTATCGAGTCCTACAATGAGCAGTTCTTC.

CDR3 DNA sequence: TGTGCCAGCTCACCATATGACTACCGCACAGATACGCAGTATTTT. Translation: CASSPYDYRTDTQYF. The chain employs TRBV18 and TRBJ2-3, with D maybe TRBD2 (5 bases). Deletions cut 2 bases from V and 1 base from J, with 10 bases between. Looked up from germline, CDR1 is KGHSH and CDR2 is LQKENI. The CDR3 runs to 15 residues.

V usage is TRBV27 and J usage is TRBJ1-1; TRBD1 matches 7 bases. V lost 5 bases to trimming and J lost 2 bases; unmatched junction nucleotides: 11. The germline gives CDR1 MNHEY, CDR2 SMNVEV (reference sequence). The length of the CDR3 is 16 residues. DNA of the CDR3: TGTGCCAGCAGTGGTCCGACAGGGACAATCAACACTGAAGCTTTCTTT. It is translated as CASSGPTGTINTEAFF.

The chain joins TRBV4-2 to TRBJ2-4; possible D gene TRBD2, 5 bases. Germline V CDR1 and CDR2: LGHNA, YNFKEQ. V lost 0 bases, J lost 11 bases, and 11 bases lay in between. The CDR3 is 13 residues long. CDR3 in amino acids: CASSQDRVLVQYF. The DNA of the CDR3 is TGTGCCAGCAGCCAAGATCGGGTACTAGTTCAGTACTTC.

This clone was picked up a small number of times. The chain is built from TRBV1 and TRBJ1-5; the table names TRBD1, a call not compared with the DNA. TRBV1 counts as a pseudogene. The length of the CDR3 is 14 residues. The CDR3: CTSSHHRGNQPQHF. The CDR3 DNA is TGCACCAGCAGCCATCACAGGGGCAATCAGCCCCAGCATTTT.

This sequence joins TRBV27 and TRBJ2-2; a possible D gene is TRBD1 (5 bases). The V and J ends lost 2 bases and 6 bases respectively, with 7 bases between them. Germline CDR1 and CDR2: MNHEY and SMNVEV (reference sequence). The CDR3 spans 13 residues. As DNA, the CDR3 is TGTGCCAGCAGTTTACAGGGTCCCGGGGAGCTGTTTTTT. This gives the protein CASSLQGPGELFF.

The chain links TRBV11-3 to TRBJ1-3; 9 positions match TRBD1. The CDR3 is made up of 15 amino acids. Per the germline V gene, CDR1 is SGHNT and CDR2 is YENEEA. J lost 8 bases, V lost 3 bases, and 8 bases had no gene match. The CDR3 protein is CASSFTGGKIDTIYF. The CDR3 DNA reads as TGTGCCAGCAGCTTTACAGGGGGCAAAATAGACACCATATATTTT.

J is TRBJ2-7 and V is TRBV5-4; TRBD1 might be the D (5 bases). The ends were cut back, 2 bases at V and 1 base at J, with 7 bases in the middle. The CDR3 has 13 amino acids. Per the germline V gene, CDR1 is SGHNT and CDR2 is YYREEE (reference sequence). The chain's CDR3 is CASSFHRSYEQYF. CDR3 sequence (DNA): TGTGCCAGCAGCTTCCACAGGTCCTACGAGCAGTACTTC.